These 12 T cell receptor beta chains originate from one sample sequenced in a study of blood T cells in healthy people across ages (dated by TCRdb to between 2014 and 2017). Library method: 5' RACE. Reads for this sample came from an Illumina HiSeq 2500. A second about 6 to 11 cycle PCR used a sample-barcoded 5' primer and a J-beta primer mix. The public reads were run again by TCRdb, first through fastp at Q25 and then through MiXCR, and only productive beta chains were kept. A single entry per CDR3 protein holds the most common genes and DNA from its merged rows. Counted in this sample were about 1,400,000 distinct CDR3 sequences; about 40% of them appeared once. The ten largest clones add up to 6.5% to 10% of the sample. The specimen was blood. The source is a woman younger than 35 in good health.

The rearrangement links TRBV4-1 to TRBJ1-1; D is possibly TRBD1 (6 bases). CDR1 and CDR2 (germline): MGHRA, YSYEKL. The CDR3 length is 18 residues. Trimming took 1 base from V and 3 from J, leaving 21 bases between them. CDR3 protein: CASSQGGTRSRQDTEAFF. CDR3 coding DNA: TGCGCCAGCAGCCAAGGGGGGACGCGGAGTAGACAGGACACTGAAGCTTTCTTT.

This clonotype came up once. The chain links TRBV3-1 to TRBJ1-2, with a weak D call TRBD1 (5 bases). The V end was cut by 0 bases, the J end by 4 bases, with 15 bases between. CDR1 and CDR2 from the germline V gene are LGHDT and YNNKEL (reference sequence). The CDR3 sequence is 16 residues long. CDR3 region: CASSQDLAGWGYGYTF. CDR3 DNA: TGTGCCAGCAGCCAAGACCTGGCAGGGTGGGGCTATGGCTACACCTTC.

This clonotype was seen only a few times. In nucleotides, the CDR3 is TGTGCCAGCAACCCGGGCAGGGGAGGCGAAAAACTGTTTTTT. This translates into CASNPGRGGEKLFF. The chain employs TRBV28 and TRBJ1-4; D perhaps matches TRBD1 (6 bases). Trimming cost V 7 bases and J 8 bases, with 17 bases left between them. The CDR3 length is 14 residues. In germline, CDR1 is MDHEN, CDR2 SYDVKM.

The chain is built from TRBV7-9 and TRBJ1-5; no clear D gene. The CDR3 has 13 residues. Per germline, CDR1 SEHNR and CDR2 FQNEAQ (reference sequence). Trimming took 4 bases from V and 5 from J, leaving 9 bases between them. CDR3 loop: CASSSREYQPQHF. CDR3 nucleotides: TGTGCCAGCAGCTCCCGAGAGTATCAGCCCCAGCATTTT.

The chain recombines TRBV5-1 with TRBJ2-3, with TRBD1 matching over 9 bases. The V gene's germline CDR1 is SGHRS and CDR2 YFSETQ. The CDR3 is 15 amino acids. Unmatched junction bases numbered 7, after V lost 4 bases and J lost 4 bases. CDR3 coding DNA: TGCGCCAGCAGCCAGGGACAGGGCGGGCCAGATACGCAGTATTTT. This gives the protein CASSQGQGGPDTQYF.

There are many counts of this clonotype. This chain joins TRBV4-1 and TRBJ2-7; 7 positions match TRBD1. The CDR3 contains 16 residues. Germline V CDR1 and CDR2: MGHRA, YSYEKL. The V and J ends lost 1 base and 0 bases, in that order; junction bases with no gene match: 6. The CDR3 sequence is CASSQVTQGSSYEQYF. CDR3 sequence (DNA): TGCGCCAGCAGCCAAGTGACACAGGGGTCCTCCTACGAGCAGTACTTC.

The J gene is TRBJ2-7, the V gene TRBV13; TRBD1 agrees at 8 bases. Looked up from germline, CDR1 is PRHDT and CDR2 is FYEKMQ (reference sequence). The V and J ends lost 2 bases and 4 bases, in that order; junction bases with no gene match: 7. This CDR3 has 15 amino acids. The CDR3 sequence is CASSLWAGGFYEQYF. The CDR3 DNA follows: TGTGCCAGCAGCTTATGGGCAGGGGGCTTTTACGAGCAGTACTTC.

This clonotype has only a few counts. V gene TRBV5-1 combines with J gene TRBJ2-1, with 10 bases lining up with TRBD2. The CDR3 runs 15 residues. V was clipped by 1 base and J by 7 bases; unmatched bases: 5. Germline CDR1 SGHRS, CDR2 YFSETQ. This chain's CDR3 is CASSLLTSGKNEQFF. CDR3 in DNA: TGCGCCAGCAGCTTGTTAACTAGCGGGAAAAATGAGCAGTTCTTC.

This clonotype has just a few counts. This rearrangement joins TRBV29-1 to TRBJ2-7, with D perhaps matching TRBD1 (7 bases). Trimming took off 4 bases at V and 2 bases at J, with 12 bases between the two ends. CDR3 length equals 13 residues. Germline V gene sequence: CDR1 SQVTM, CDR2 ANQGSEA. The CDR3 nucleotides are TGCAGCGTTGGGGGGGACAGACCCTACGAGCAGTACTTC. As protein: CSVGGDRPYEQYF.

The V call is TRBV2, the J call TRBJ2-4; D is unresolved. The J call could be wrong; TRBJ2-7 is a better fit for the DNA end. This CDR3 has 11 amino acids. The germline CDR1 and CDR2 sequences are SNHLY and FYNNEI. Written as DNA, the CDR3 is TGTGCCAGCAGTACAGATGCCGAGCAGTACTTC. Translation: CASSTDAEQYF.

This sequence joins TRBV27 and TRBJ2-1; TRBD2 agrees at 9 bases. V trimming: 6 bases; J trimming: 9 bases; junction bases outside the gene matches: 6. Germline CDR1 is MNHEY and CDR2 is SMNVEV (reference sequence). The CDR3 consists of 13 residues. The CDR3 region is CASRPGLAVEQFF. Here the CDR3 DNA reads TGTGCCAGCAGACCGGGACTAGCAGTTGAGCAGTTCTTC.

This clonotype has only a few counts. This chain uses TRBV5-5 with TRBJ1-6; D may be TRBD1 (5 bases). CDR1 and CDR2 (germline): SGHKS, YYEKEE (reference sequence). The CDR3 contains 16 residues. V dropped 0 bases and J dropped 9 bases, with 16 bases sitting between them. In DNA form, the CDR3 reads TGTGCCAGCAGCTTGGCCGGGACCAATTCAGGTTCACCCCTCCACTTT. Translating it yields CASSLAGTNSGSPLHF.